The 24 T cell receptor beta chains listed next were all sequenced from one sample in a study of technical replicates of blood from a few donors. Produced via immunoSEQ multiplex PCR; TCRdb's table is partial and in-frame only. The sample has 70,000 or so clones; roughly 89% are singletons. The sequencing sample was made of T cells isolated from PBMCs. These receptors all come from a human donor in good health. Some clones in this sample may be carry-over from other donors' samples.

The gene calls are TRBV6-1 and TRBJ2-7; 11 bases agree with TRBD2. The junction had 0 bases not matched to a gene; V was cut back by 2 bases and J by 3 bases. There are 14 residues in the CDR3. CDR1 and CDR2 (germline): MNHNS, SASEGT. CDR3 sequence: CASSETSGSYEQYF. CDR3 sequence (DNA): TGTGCCAGCAGTGAAACTAGCGGGAGCTACGAGCAGTACTTC.

The rearrangement uses TRBV4-2 and TRBJ1-4; 11 bases agree with TRBD1. This CDR3 has 16 residues. Losses at the gene ends were 3 bases for V and 7 bases for J; bases not matched to a gene: 7. The germline V gene has CDR1 LGHNA and CDR2 YNFKEQ. The DNA of the CDR3 is TGTGCCAGCAGCCAGGACGGACAGGGGGCGAGTGAAAAACTGTTTTTT. It specifies CASSQDGQGASEKLFF.

The CDR3 reads CASSLSPKASSAEKLFF. CDR3 nucleotide sequence: TGTGCCAGCTCACTCTCCCCGAAGGCTAGTTCGGCTGAAAAACTGTTTTTT. The genes are TRBV18 and TRBJ1-4; D unclear. Germline CDR1 reads KGHSH; CDR2 reads LQKENI. CDR3 length: 17 amino acids. Deletions cut 4 bases from V and 7 bases from J, with 22 bases between.

The chain carries TRBV9 and TRBJ2-3; 8 nucleotides align to TRBD1. The germline V gene encodes CDR1 SGDLS and CDR2 YYNGEE. This CDR3 contains 15 residues. J was trimmed by 4 bases and V by 6 bases; bases with no gene match: 10. This CDR3 reads CASTPEGRGPDTQYF. DNA for the CDR3: TGTGCCAGCACCCCCGAGGGCAGGGGGCCAGATACGCAGTATTTT.

The chain uses TRBV2 and TRBJ2-1; 14 bases agree with TRBD2. CDR3 size: 16 residues. The germline V gene has CDR1 SNHLY and CDR2 FYNNEI. With 6 bases clipped from V and 9 bases from J, the junction kept 10 bases outside the gene matches. CDR3 in amino acids: CASRAGLAGVSGEQFF. In DNA form, the CDR3 reads TGTGCCAGCAGAGCGGGACTAGCGGGGGTTTCTGGTGAGCAGTTCTTC.

The CDR3 DNA reads as TGTGCCAGCAGCTCCGGACAGAGCCCCGCTTTGGGTGAGCAGTTCTTC. This sequence encodes CASSSGQSPALGEQFF. This rearrangement joins TRBV5-6 to TRBJ2-1; TRBD1 might be the D (6 bases). V lost 3 bases, J lost 9 bases, and 22 bases lay in between. This CDR3 contains 16 residues. Germline V gene lookup returns CDR1 SGHDT and CDR2 YYEEEE.

The J gene is TRBJ2-1, the V gene TRBV11-1, with TRBD1 identical over 10 bases. CDR1 and CDR2 (germline): SGHAT, FQDESV (reference sequence). Trimming removed 3 bases from V and 8 bases from J; junction bases left unmatched: 4. The CDR3 sequence is 14 residues long. CDR3 DNA sequence: TGTGCCAGCAGCTTGTCAGGACAGGGGGATGAGCAGTTCTTC. It is translated as CASSLSGQGDEQFF.

The V call is TRBV19, the J call TRBJ2-3, with D tentatively TRBD2 (5 bases). The V and J ends lost 7 bases and 0 bases respectively, with 11 bases between them. Germline-derived CDR1 and CDR2 are LNHDA and SQIVND (reference sequence). The CDR3 length is 14 residues. DNA of the CDR3: TGTGCCAGTACTCGGGATATGAGCACAGATACGCAGTATTTT. Protein: CASTRDMSTDTQYF. Variable domain in full (rest from reference TRBV19 and TRBJ2-3): DGGITQSPKYLFRKEGQNVTLSCEQNLNHDAMYWYRQDPGQGLRLIYYSQIVNDFQKGDIAEGYSVSREKKESFPLTVTSAQKNPTAFYLCASTRDMSTDTQYFGPGTRLTVL.

The chain couples TRBV6-1 to TRBJ1-1; 7 bases match TRBD1. The J segment lost 6 bases and the V segment lost 6 bases, leaving 7 bases of the junction unmatched. The CDR3 totals 13 residues. CDR1 MNHNS and CDR2 SASEGT come from the germline V gene. The CDR3 loop reads CASSGTVKSEAFF. The CDR3 nucleotides are TGTGCCAGCAGCGGGACAGTCAAGTCTGAAGCTTTCTTT.

A word on this clone: Compared with germline, one end of the junction differs, possibly owing to a read error. The rearrangement links TRBV5-1 to TRBJ1-1; D is possibly TRBD1 (5 bases). The germline V gene has CDR1 SGHRS and CDR2 YFSETQ. CDR3 length: 13 amino acids. The CDR3 bases are TGCGTCAGCAGCGAGGACAAAGTTATCGAAGCTTTCTTT. Encoded protein: CVSSEDKVIEAFF.

The chain is built from TRBV19 and TRBJ1-2; tentative D call: TRBD1 (5 bases). Germline lookup yields CDR1 LNHDA and CDR2 SQIVND (reference sequence). V was clipped by 8 bases and J by 0 bases, with 16 bases between them. This CDR3 comprises 15 residues. The CDR3 region is CASSTAALANYGYTF. CDR3 nucleotides: TGTGCCAGTTCGACAGCCGCCTTAGCTAACTATGGCTACACCTTC.

This clone was counted a single time. The CDR3 region is CASSDQGNLYEQYF. In DNA, the CDR3 is TGTGCCAGCAGTGATCAGGGAAACCTCTACGAGCAGTACTTC. This chain uses TRBV2 with TRBJ2-7; a weak D match, TRBD1 (5 bases). V lost 3 bases and J 3 bases, leaving 12 bases between the germline ends. The germline CDR1 and CDR2 sequences are SNHLY and FYNNEI. This CDR3 spans 14 amino acids.

Only one count was recorded for this clone. V usage is TRBV15 and J usage is TRBJ1-4, with 10 bases matching TRBD1. The CDR3 spans 18 residues. CDR1 is LNHNV, CDR2 YYDKDF, per germline (reference sequence). Trimming took 0 bases from V and 7 from J; bases not matched to a gene: 11. CDR3 sequence (DNA): TGTGCCACCAGCAGAGACTCCATCCGGACAGGGGGTTTTGAAAAACTGTTTTTT. This encodes CATSRDSIRTGGFEKLFF.

The CDR3: CASRGTGNYGYTF. The CDR3 DNA reads TGTGCCAGCAGGGGTACAGGGAACTATGGCTACACCTTC. This rearrangement joins TRBV27 to TRBJ1-2; tentatively, D is TRBD1 (6 bases). This CDR3 is 13 amino acids long. CDR1 is MNHEY and CDR2 is SMNVEV in the germline V gene (reference sequence). V was trimmed by 6 bases and J by 2 bases, leaving 10 bases between them.

The chain carries TRBV18 and TRBJ2-5; 10 bases map to TRBD1. Germline V gene lookup returns CDR1 KGHSH and CDR2 LQKENI. The CDR3 contains 16 residues. With 5 bases clipped from V and 0 bases from J, the junction kept 6 bases outside the gene matches. CDR3 DNA sequence: TGTGCCAGCTCATCCCGGGGACAGGGGTACCAAGAGACCCAGTACTTC. It codes for CASSSRGQGYQETQYF.

This clone was seen only a few times. The chain carries TRBV5-1 and TRBJ1-3, with a tentative D call TRBD1 (6 bases). The length of the CDR3 is 21 residues. Germline assignment: CDR1 SGHRS and CDR2 YFSETQ. V lost 5 bases to trimming and J lost 5 bases, with 35 bases between them. The CDR3 loop is CASRPLGGDTKGFFDRNTIYF. For the CDR3, the DNA is TGCGCCAGCAGACCCCTCGGGGGGGACACAAAGGGGTTTTTCGATCGAAACACCATATATTTT.

This clone has a single count. This chain joins TRBV6-5 and TRBJ2-3; D unclear. Germline V CDR1 and CDR2: MNHEY, SVGAGI. The V and J ends lost 3 bases and 8 bases respectively, with 9 bases between them. This CDR3 is built from 12 residues. CDR3 coding DNA: TGTGCCAGCAGTTATTCAGGCCTTACGCAGTATTTT. Encoded protein: CASSYSGLTQYF.

This clone has only one observation. The chain joins TRBV30 to TRBJ2-1; 14 bases line up with TRBD2. There are 14 residues in the CDR3. Germline values: CDR1 GTSNPN, CDR2 SVGIG (reference sequence). V lost 3 bases and J lost 7; bases outside the gene matches: 2. CDR3 region: CAWRGLAGVNEQFF. The CDR3 DNA follows: TGTGCCTGGAGGGGACTAGCGGGAGTTAATGAGCAGTTCTTC.

The rearrangement joins TRBV5-1 to TRBJ2-7; D possibly corresponds to TRBD1 (5 bases). Germline V gene sequence: CDR1 SGHRS, CDR2 YFSETQ. The CDR3 contains 14 residues. V shed 4 bases and J shed 3 bases, with 14 bases lying between them. For the CDR3, the DNA is TGCGCCAGCAGCACCCAGGGTCTTGTCTACGAGCAGTACTTC. As protein: CASSTQGLVYEQYF.

The count of this clone is one. In DNA, the CDR3 is TGTGCCAGCAGTTTTAAACCGGGACTAGGCCACGAGCAGTACTTC. It encodes CASSFKPGLGHEQYF. The J gene is TRBJ2-7, the V gene TRBV28; 8 bases line up with TRBD2. The germline V gene has CDR1 MDHEN and CDR2 SYDVKM. This CDR3 has 15 amino acids. V dropped 3 bases and J dropped 5; count of bases not matched to a gene: 9.

The V gene is TRBV5-1, the J gene TRBJ2-5, with D perhaps matching TRBD1 (6 bases). The CDR3 totals 14 residues. Germline CDR1 reads SGHRS; CDR2 reads YFSETQ. The ends were cut back, 0 bases at V and 2 bases at J, with 8 bases in the middle. CDR3 residues: CASSLDRVQETQYF. CDR3 nucleotide sequence: TGCGCCAGCAGCTTGGACAGGGTACAAGAGACCCAGTACTTC.

This clone was detected only once. This rearrangement joins TRBV5-1 to TRBJ1-5; 7 nucleotides align to TRBD1. Germline CDR1 is SGHRS and CDR2 is YFSETQ. CDR3 size: 14 residues. V shed 4 bases and J 2 bases; nucleotides not matched to a gene: 3. The CDR3 here is CASSPTGGNQPQHF. For the CDR3, the DNA is TGCGCCAGCAGCCCAACAGGGGGCAATCAGCCCCAGCATTTT.

This rearrangement joins TRBV7-3 to TRBJ2-1; unclear D gene. This CDR3 spans 14 amino acids. Trimming removed 0 bases at V and 8 bases at J, with 11 bases between. Looked up from germline, CDR1 is SGHTA and CDR2 is FQGTGA. The CDR3 loop is CASSLTSGHYEQFF. In DNA, the CDR3 is TGTGCCAGCAGCTTAACATCCGGTCACTATGAGCAGTTCTTC.

This chain links TRBV2 with TRBJ2-5; a weak D match, TRBD2 (6 bases). V was trimmed by 3 bases and J by 6 bases, leaving 11 bases between them. The CDR3 extends over 13 amino acids. The germline gives CDR1 SNHLY, CDR2 FYNNEI. The chain's CDR3 is CASSEGGAQTQYF. The CDR3 DNA reads TGTGCCAGCAGTGAGGGCGGGGCCCAGACCCAGTACTTC.